The sequence of this TCR beta chain was determined in a study of T cell responses to AZD1222 COVID-19 vaccine. Findings of the study overall: Across the whole spike, CD4 TCRs peaked at regions 160-218 and 743-854.

TCRdb's copy holds only in-frame clones and misses some; the assay was immunoSEQ multiplex PCR. The data show 77,000 or so clones, about nine tenths seen once. On this clone: Its antigen is as yet unknown.

The receptor's source is an adult who received the AZD1222 COVID-19 vaccine. The specimen comprised peripheral blood, sampled 28 days after the second AZD1222 dose.

This CDR3 reads CASSILTGRESPLHF. The CDR3 DNA is TGTGCCAGTAGTATCCTCACAGGGAGGGAATCACCCCTCCACTTT. J is TRBJ1-6 and V is TRBV19; TRBD1 is a possible D gene (6 bases). The CDR3 extends over 15 amino acids. Trimming stripped 3 bases from V and 10 bases from J, with 16 bases between. Germline assignment: CDR1 LNHDA and CDR2 SQIVND (reference sequence).